Sequencing of this TCR beta chain was carried out in a study of T cell responses to AZD1222 COVID-19 vaccine (TCRdb year 2021). In terms of the full investigation: A total of 230 or so trial participants underwent TCR sequencing, of whom around 200 received two doses of AZD1222 and about 25 received two doses of the MenACWY control vaccine. Trial participants were enrolled by age into subgroups of 18-55, 56-69 and 70-plus years, and 148, 28 and 57 TCR-sequenced participants, respectively, were included in these subgroups. Overall study outcomes, separate from this receptor: Participants were mostly white British, with more females than males. The authors suggested clonal diversity may have been underestimated. CD4 TCRs associated with the vaccine covered the entire spike protein, and the dominant responses were in regions 160-218 and 743-854. Epitopes outside the regions mutated in the B.1.351 and B.1.1.7 variants were reportedly recognized by nearly half of the unique spike-specific TCRs. Conclusions about previously exposed vaccinees are limited, since just five or six AZD1222 recipients were seropositive for SARS-CoV-2 at baseline. No day 14 peak-response samples were available, so repertoires were characterized only after the peak T cell response. Spike-specific TCR breadth and depth rose significantly after two AZD1222 doses compared with day 0 and with MenACWY recipients. In the small 56-69-year group, the increase in depth fell short of significance, most likely because of low power.

The CDR3 regions of human TCRbeta chains were subjected to immunosequencing. The published analysis was carried out like this. TCRs in the repertoires were compared against a reference library of SARS-CoV-2-specific TCRs that had been generated with the MIRA antigen-specificity platform. Breadth meant the fraction of unique TCRs that were SARS-CoV-2-associated, whereas depth meant the fraction of total T cells that were SARS-CoV-2-associated. Using the MIRA data, each spike-specific TCR was assigned both to the spike region to which the TCR was reactive and to a CD4 or CD8 class. Log10-transformed breadth and depth values were compared by one-way ANOVA with Sidak's multiple comparisons tests. Entries here come from immuneACCESS through TCRdb and include only in-frame sequences with V and J called. Some clones fail to appear in such tables; in the studies checked, an unresolved V gene covers under half of the shortfall, and the cause of the remainder is unknown. For V, J and clone size, that table is used; D and trimming come from the DNA. This sample gives tens of thousands of clones in total; 75% to 95% of them show up just once. Jointly, the top ten make up 6.3% of the sample.

Reading from cysteine to phenylalanine, the CDR3 counts 14 amino acids. Kept here is only the CDR3 DNA, which spans 42 bases and is read in frame from base 1. V loses 2 bases, J loses 2 bases, and the germline ends lie 11 bases apart. Based on the germline V gene (reference sequence), the CDR1 and CDR2 sequences are GTSNPN and SVGIG. On this clone: Its binding antigen is unknown. Base-call qualities are not available, and no considerably larger clone is one nucleotide away.

The time point label here, explained by the study, means: about 28 days (+/-7) after the second vaccine dose. The label giving this sample's treatment or condition can be read as: meningococcal conjugate vaccine given as trial control. The vaccinee samples were drawn from two UK trials, COV001 and COV002, one of which was a single-blind randomized controlled phase 2/3 trial testing AZD1222 (ChAdOx1 nCoV-19) in healthy adults. For TCRbeta chain sequencing, PBMC samples from trial participants were taken at day 0 and at day 28 after the second dose. The TCR originated in an adult who received the MenACWY meningococcal vaccine as a control. Rearrangement joined TRBV30 to TRBJ2-3; D gene: possibly TRBD1, on 5 matching bases. Here the sequenced sample was peripheral blood, taken 28 days after the second dose of the MenACWY control vaccine. CDR3 loop: CAWSKGLSTDTQYF. The DNA sequence follows: TGTGCCTGGAGTAAGGGGTTGTCCACAGATACGCAGTATTTT.